Following are 5 T cell receptor beta chains from one sample sequenced in a study of post-analysis software for immune sequencing data. Broader study findings: Higher frequency in patients than in controls was seen for about five TRBV segments, with TRBV5-6, TRBV5-1 and TRBV20-1 among them.

Unique molecular identifiers tagged the TCR beta cDNA libraries. TCRdb itself ran the PCR reads through MiXCR, one entry per CDR3 protein. The table includes roughly 200,000 distinct CDR3 sequences, about 30% detected once. Antigen specificity for these receptors is unknown. Sequencing was performed on blood. The origin of the receptors is a girl between 2 and 17 years old with multiple sclerosis.

This clonotype has more than one count but fewer than ten. V and J are TRBV12-3 or TRBV12-4 and TRBJ1-1; D is unclear. The CDR3 runs to 15 residues. The ends were cut back, 3 bases at V and 4 bases at J, with 15 bases in the middle. The CDR3 is CASSFSSARGTEAFF. DNA for the CDR3: TGTGCCAGCAGTTTTAGTTCAGCTCGAGGCACTGAAGCTTTCTTT.

This rearrangement joins TRBV20-1 to TRBJ2-3, with TRBD2 matching over 11 bases. V lost 4 bases to trimming and J lost 0 bases; unmatched junction nucleotides: 6. Germline CDR1 DFQATT, CDR2 SNEGSKA (reference sequence). CDR3 size: 16 residues. This CDR3 is CSATGTSGPSTDTQYF. CDR3 DNA sequence: TGCAGTGCTACCGGGACTAGCGGTCCTAGCACAGATACGCAGTATTTT.

Many counts were recorded for this clonotype. The V call is TRBV20-1, the J call TRBJ1-1, with a tentative D call TRBD1 (5 bases). The V gene's germline CDR1 is DFQATT and CDR2 SNEGSKA (reference sequence). The CDR3 runs to 13 residues. Trimming left V 5 bases short and J 0 bases short, with 10 bases between. The CDR3 DNA is TGCAGTGCTCTACAGGACTTGAACACTGAAGCTTTCTTT. Protein: CSALQDLNTEAFF.

The chain uses TRBV30 and TRBJ2-7; tentative D call: TRBD2 (5 bases). The CDR3 contains 14 residues. CDR1 and CDR2 (germline): GTSNPN, SVGIG (reference sequence). Between the trimmed V and J ends, which lost 1 base and 2 bases, there was a span of 12 bases. The CDR3: CAWSARGRPYEQYF. CDR3 nucleotides: TGTGCCTGGAGTGCTCGGGGAAGGCCCTACGAGCAGTACTTC.

This clonotype was detected a few times. The chain carries TRBV6-1 and TRBJ1-5, with D perhaps matching TRBD1 (5 bases). Germline values: CDR1 MNHNS, CDR2 SASEGT. The germline V and J ends were trimmed by 3 bases and 2 bases, with 11 bases remaining between them. CDR3 length: 15 amino acids. The CDR3 DNA follows: TGTGCCAGCAGTGATTCGGGGGATGGCAATCAGCCCCAGCATTTT. This codes for CASSDSGDGNQPQHF.